Sequencing of this T cell receptor (beta chain) was carried out in a study of memory CD4+ T cells and cytomegalovirus serostatus. Study details: This sample comes from healthy Belgian adults, 8 to 10 CMV seropositive, some 22 seronegative. Study-wide results and limits: Suggested: most of the CMV-linked TCR signature lies in CD4+ memory cells. A US-trained random forest predicted CMV serostatus with median AUC around 0.92. CD4+ memory repertoires contained 67 of 164 reported CMV TCRbeta sequences.

J was trimmed by 1 base and V by 1 base; bases with no gene match: 4. This CDR3 is 16 amino acids long. CDR1 is LGHNT, CDR2 FRNRAP, per germline. Data came from immunoSEQ multiplex PCR; TCRdb stores just in-frame clones and leaves some out. The data contain almost 45,000 clones, 79% of them seen just once; the ten biggest clones take up 0.95% to 1.3%. Single viable CD3+CD4+CD8-CD45RO+ cells were sorted as the memory CD4+ T cells. On this clone itself: Its target is unknown.

The chain employs TRBV12-5 and TRBJ1-5, with 7 bases aligning to TRBD1. The specimen was memory CD4+ T cells from blood. This receptor was obtained from an adult in good health and CMV-seronegative. The CDR3 reads CASGLGQGWSNQPQHF. The CDR3 DNA is TGTGCTAGTGGTTTGGGACAGGGCTGGAGCAATCAGCCCCAGCATTTT.